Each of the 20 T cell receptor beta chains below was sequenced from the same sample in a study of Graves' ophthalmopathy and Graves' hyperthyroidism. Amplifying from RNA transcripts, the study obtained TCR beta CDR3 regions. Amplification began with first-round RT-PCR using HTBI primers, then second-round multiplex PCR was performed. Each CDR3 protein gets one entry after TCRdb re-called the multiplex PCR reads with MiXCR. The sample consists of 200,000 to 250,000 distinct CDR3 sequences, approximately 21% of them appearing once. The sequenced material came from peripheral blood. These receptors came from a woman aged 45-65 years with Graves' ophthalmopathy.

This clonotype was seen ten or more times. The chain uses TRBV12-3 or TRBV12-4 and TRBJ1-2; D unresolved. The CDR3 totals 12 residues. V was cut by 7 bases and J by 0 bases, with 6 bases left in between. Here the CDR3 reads CASTGPNYGYTF. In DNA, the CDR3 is TGTGCCAGCACAGGCCCTAACTATGGCTACACCTTC.

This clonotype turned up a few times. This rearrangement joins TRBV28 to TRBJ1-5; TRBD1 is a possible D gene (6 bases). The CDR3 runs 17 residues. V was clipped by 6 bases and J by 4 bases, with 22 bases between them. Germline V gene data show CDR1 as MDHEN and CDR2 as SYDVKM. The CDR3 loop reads CASRSYAQGSVNQPQHF. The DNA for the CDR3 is TGTGCCAGCAGGTCCTACGCCCAGGGGTCCGTAAATCAGCCCCAGCATTTT.

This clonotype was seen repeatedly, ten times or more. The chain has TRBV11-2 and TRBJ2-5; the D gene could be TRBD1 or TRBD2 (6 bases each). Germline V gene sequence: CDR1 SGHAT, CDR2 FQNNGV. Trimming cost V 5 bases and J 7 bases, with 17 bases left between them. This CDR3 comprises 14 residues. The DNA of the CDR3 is TGTGCCAGCAGCGCTAACAGTCGGGGGCTGACCCAGTACTTC. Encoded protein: CASSANSRGLTQYF. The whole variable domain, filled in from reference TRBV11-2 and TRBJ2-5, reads EAGVAQSPRYKIIEKRQSVAFWCNPISGHATLYWYQQILGQGPKLLIQFQNNGVVDDSQLPKDRFSAERLKGVDSTLKIQPAKLEDSAVYLCASSANSRGLTQYFGPGTRLLVL.

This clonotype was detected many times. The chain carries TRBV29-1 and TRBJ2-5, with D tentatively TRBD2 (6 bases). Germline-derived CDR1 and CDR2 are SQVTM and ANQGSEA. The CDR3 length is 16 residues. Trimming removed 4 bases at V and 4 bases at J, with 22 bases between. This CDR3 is CSVAGTREVYGETQYF. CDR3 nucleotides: TGCAGCGTTGCTGGAACGAGGGAGGTGTACGGAGAGACCCAGTACTTC.

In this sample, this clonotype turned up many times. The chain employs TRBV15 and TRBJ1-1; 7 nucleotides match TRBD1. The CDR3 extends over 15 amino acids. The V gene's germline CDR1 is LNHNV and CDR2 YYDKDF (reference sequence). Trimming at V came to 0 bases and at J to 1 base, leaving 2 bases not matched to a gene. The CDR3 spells CATSRERDRNTEAFF. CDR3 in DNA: TGTGCCACCAGCAGAGAAAGGGACAGGAACACTGAAGCTTTCTTT.

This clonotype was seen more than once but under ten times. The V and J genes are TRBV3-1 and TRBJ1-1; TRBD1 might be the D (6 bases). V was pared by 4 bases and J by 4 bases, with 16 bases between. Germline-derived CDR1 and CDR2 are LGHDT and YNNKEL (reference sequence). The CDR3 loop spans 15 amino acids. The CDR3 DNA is TGTGCCAGCAGCCCCACCGTGGGGGGCATCACTGAAGCTTTCTTT. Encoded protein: CASSPTVGGITEAFF.

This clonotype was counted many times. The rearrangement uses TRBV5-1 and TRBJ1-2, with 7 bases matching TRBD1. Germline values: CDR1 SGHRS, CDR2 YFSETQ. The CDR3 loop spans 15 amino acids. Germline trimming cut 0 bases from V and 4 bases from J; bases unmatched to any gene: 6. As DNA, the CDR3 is TGCGCCAGCAGCTTGGGCGACAGGGTTGCCTATGGCTACACCTTC. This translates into CASSLGDRVAYGYTF.

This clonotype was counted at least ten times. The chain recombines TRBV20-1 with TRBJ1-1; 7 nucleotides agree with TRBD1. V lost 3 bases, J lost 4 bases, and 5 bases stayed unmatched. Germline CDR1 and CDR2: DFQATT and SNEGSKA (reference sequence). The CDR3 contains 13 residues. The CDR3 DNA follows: TGCAGTGCTAGTGACAGGGTGGGCACTGAAGCTTTCTTT. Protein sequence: CSASDRVGTEAFF.

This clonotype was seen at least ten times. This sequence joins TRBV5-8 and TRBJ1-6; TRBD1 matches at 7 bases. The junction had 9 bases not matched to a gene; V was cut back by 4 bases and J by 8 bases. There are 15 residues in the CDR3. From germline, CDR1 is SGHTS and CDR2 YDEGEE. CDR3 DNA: TGTGCCAGCAGCCGCGGGGAGGGGGCGTATTCACCCCTCCACTTT. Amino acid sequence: CASSRGEGAYSPLHF. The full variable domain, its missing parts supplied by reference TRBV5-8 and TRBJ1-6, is EAGVTQSPTHLIKTRGQQATLRCSPISGHTSVYWYQQALGLGLQFLLWYDEGEERNRGNFPPRFSGRQFPNYSSELNVNALELEDSALYLCASSRGEGAYSPLHFGNGTRLTVT.

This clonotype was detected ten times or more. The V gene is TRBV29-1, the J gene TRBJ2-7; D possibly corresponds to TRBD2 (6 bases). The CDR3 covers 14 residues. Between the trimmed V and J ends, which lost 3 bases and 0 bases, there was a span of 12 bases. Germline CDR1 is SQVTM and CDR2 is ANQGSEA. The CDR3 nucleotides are TGCAGCGTTGAGGGGTCCGGGAGCTCCTACGAGCAGTACTTC. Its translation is CSVEGSGSSYEQYF.

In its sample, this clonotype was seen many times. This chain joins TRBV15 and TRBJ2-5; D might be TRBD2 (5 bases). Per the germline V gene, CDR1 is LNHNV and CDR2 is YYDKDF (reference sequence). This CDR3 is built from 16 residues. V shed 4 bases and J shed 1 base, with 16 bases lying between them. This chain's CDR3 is CATSTKPGLIQETQYF. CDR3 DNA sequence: TGTGCCACCAGCACAAAACCCGGACTGATCCAAGAGACCCAGTACTTC.

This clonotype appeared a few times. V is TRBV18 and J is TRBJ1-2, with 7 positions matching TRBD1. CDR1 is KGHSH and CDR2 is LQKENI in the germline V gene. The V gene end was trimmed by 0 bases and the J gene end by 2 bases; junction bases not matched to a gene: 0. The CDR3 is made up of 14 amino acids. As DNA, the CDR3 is TGTGCCAGCTCACCACCGGGACAGAACTATGGCTACACCTTC. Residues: CASSPPGQNYGYTF. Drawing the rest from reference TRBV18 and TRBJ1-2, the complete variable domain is NAGVMQNPRHLVRRRGQEARLRCSPMKGHSHVYWYRQLPEEGLKFMVYLQKENIIDESGMPKERFSAEFPKEGPSILRIQQVVRGDSAAYFCASSPPGQNYGYTFGSGTRLTVV.

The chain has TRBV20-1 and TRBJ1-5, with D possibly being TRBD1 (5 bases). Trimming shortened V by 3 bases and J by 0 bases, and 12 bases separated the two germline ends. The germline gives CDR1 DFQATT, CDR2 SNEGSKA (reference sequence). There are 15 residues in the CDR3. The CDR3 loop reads CSARTDGYSNQPQHF. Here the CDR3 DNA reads TGCAGTGCTAGGACAGATGGTTATAGCAATCAGCCCCAGCATTTT.

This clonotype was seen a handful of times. The CDR3 reads CATSLKRGLKETQYF. The CDR3 coding sequence is TGTGCCACCTCACTTAAGCGGGGACTAAAAGAGACCCAGTACTTC. This chain links TRBV19 with TRBJ2-5; 7 bases match TRBD2. The V segment lost 10 bases and the J segment 3 bases; nucleotides outside the gene matches: 14. This CDR3 spans 15 amino acids. Germline CDR1 and CDR2: LNHDA and SQIVND (reference sequence).

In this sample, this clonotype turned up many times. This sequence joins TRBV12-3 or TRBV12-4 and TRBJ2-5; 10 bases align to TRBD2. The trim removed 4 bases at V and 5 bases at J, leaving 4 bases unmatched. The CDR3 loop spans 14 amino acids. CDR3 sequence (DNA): TGTGCCAGCAGTTCACGGACTAGCGGTGAGACCCAGTACTTC. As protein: CASSSRTSGETQYF.

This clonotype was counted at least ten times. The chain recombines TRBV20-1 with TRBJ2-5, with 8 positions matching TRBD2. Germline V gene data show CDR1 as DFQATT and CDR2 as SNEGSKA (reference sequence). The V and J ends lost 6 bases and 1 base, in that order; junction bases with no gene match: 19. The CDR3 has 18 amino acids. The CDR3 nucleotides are TGCAGTGCACCTGGGTTTCCGAAAGCGGGAGTAGTCCAAGAGACCCAGTACTTC. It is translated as CSAPGFPKAGVVQETQYF.

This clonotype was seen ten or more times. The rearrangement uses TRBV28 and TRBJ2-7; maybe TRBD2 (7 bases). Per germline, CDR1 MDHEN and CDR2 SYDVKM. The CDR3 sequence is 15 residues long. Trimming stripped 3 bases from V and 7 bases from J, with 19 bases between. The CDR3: CASSFRAGKGVEQYF. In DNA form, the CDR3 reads TGTGCCAGCAGTTTTCGAGCGGGGAAGGGGGTTGAGCAGTACTTC.

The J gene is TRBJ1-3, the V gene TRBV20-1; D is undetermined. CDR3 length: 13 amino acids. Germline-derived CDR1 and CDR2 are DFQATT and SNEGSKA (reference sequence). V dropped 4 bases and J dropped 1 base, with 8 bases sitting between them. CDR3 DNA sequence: TGCAGTGCTATGGGCCAGTCTGGAAACACCATATATTTT. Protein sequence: CSAMGQSGNTIYF.

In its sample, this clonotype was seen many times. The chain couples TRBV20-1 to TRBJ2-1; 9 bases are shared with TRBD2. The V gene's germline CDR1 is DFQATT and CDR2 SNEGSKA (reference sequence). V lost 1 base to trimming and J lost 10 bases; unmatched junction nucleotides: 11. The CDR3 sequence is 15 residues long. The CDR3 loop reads CSARVTRTSVREQFF. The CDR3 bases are TGCAGTGCTAGAGTGACCCGGACTAGCGTACGAGAGCAGTTCTTC.

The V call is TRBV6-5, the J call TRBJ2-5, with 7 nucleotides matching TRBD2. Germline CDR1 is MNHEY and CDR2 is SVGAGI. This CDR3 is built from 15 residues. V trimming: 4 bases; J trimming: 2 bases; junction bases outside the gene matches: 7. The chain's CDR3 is CASSFLAGKQETQYF. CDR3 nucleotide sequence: TGTGCCAGCAGTTTTTTAGCGGGTAAACAAGAGACCCAGTACTTC.